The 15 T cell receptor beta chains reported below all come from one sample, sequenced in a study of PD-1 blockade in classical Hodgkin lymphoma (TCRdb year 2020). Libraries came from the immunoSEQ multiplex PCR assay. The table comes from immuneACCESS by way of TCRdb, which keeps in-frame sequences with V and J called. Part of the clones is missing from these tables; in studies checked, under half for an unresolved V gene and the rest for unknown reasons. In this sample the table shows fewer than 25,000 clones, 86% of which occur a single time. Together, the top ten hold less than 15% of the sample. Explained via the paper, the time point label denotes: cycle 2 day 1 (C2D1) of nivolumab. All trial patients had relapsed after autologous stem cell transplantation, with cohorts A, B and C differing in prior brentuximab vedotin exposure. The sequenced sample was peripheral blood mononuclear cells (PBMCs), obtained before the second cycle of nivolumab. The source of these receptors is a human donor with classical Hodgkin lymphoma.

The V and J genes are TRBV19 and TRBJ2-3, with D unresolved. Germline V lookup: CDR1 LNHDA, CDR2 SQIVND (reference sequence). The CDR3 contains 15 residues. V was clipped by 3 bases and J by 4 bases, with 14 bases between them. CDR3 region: CASSMWLSKADTQYF. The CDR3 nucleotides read TGTGCCAGTAGTATGTGGTTAAGCAAGGCAGATACGCAGTATTTT.

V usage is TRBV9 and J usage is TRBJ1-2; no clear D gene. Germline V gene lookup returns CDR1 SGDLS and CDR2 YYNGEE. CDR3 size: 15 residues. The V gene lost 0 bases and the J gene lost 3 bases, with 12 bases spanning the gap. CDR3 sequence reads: CASSVVRGTDYGYTF. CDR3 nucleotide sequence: TGTGCCAGCAGCGTAGTGCGGGGAACGGACTATGGCTACACCTTC.

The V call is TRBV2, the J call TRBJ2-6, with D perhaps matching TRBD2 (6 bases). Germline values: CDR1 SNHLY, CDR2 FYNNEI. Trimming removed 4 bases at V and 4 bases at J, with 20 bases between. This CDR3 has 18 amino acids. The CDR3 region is CASSGLWDSPSGANVLTF. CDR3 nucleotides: TGTGCCAGCAGTGGGCTTTGGGACTCCCCCTCCGGGGCCAACGTCCTGACTTTC.

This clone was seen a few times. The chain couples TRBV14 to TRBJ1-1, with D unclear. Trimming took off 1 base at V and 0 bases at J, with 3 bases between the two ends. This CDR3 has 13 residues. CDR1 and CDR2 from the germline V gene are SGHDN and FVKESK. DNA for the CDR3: TGTGCCAGCAGCCAAGTGGTGAACACTGAAGCTTTCTTT. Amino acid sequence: CASSQVVNTEAFF.

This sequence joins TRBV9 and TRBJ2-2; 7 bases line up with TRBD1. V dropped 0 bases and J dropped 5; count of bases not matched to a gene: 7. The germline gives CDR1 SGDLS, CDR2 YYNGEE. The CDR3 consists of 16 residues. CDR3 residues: CASSVGNRGRTGELFF. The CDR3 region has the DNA TGTGCCAGCAGCGTAGGCAACAGGGGCCGAACCGGGGAGCTGTTTTTT.

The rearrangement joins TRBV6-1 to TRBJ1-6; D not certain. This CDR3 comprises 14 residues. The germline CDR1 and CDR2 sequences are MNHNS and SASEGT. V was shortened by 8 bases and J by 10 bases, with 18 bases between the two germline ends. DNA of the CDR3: TGTGCCAGCTCCGTCCGGAGGGAGGGATCACCCCTCCACTTT. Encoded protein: CASSVRREGSPLHF.

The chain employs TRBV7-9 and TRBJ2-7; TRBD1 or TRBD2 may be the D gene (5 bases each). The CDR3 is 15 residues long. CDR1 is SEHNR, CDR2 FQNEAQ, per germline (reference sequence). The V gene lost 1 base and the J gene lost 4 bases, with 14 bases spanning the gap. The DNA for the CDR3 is TGTGCCAGCAGCTTAGACCAGGGAGAGAGTTACGAGCAGTACTTC. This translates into CASSLDQGESYEQYF.

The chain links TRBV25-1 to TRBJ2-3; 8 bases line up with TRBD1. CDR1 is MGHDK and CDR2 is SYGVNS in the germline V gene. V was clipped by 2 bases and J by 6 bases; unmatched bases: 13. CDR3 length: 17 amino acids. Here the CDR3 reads CASSELVDREVQDTQYF. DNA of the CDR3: TGTGCCAGCAGTGAACTTGTGGACAGGGAGGTACAGGATACGCAGTATTTT.

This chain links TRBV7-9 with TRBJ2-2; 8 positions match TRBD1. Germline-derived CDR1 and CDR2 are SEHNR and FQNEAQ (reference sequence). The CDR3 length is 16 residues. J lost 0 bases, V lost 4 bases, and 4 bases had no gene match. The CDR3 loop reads CASSSTGVTNTGELFF. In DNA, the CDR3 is TGTGCCAGCAGCTCGACAGGGGTTACGAACACCGGGGAGCTGTTTTTT.

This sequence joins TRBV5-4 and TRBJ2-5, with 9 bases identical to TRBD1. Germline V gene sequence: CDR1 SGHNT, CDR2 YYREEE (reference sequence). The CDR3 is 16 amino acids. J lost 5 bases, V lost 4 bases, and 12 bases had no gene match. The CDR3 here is CASSGRDRELVETQYF. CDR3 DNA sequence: TGTGCCAGCAGCGGCCGGGACAGGGAGTTGGTGGAGACCCAGTACTTC.

DNA for the CDR3: TGTGCCAGCAGCGTGGACGCCGGGACAGGGAACATTCAGTACTTC. Amino acids: CASSVDAGTGNIQYF. The J gene is TRBJ2-4, the V gene TRBV9; TRBD1 matches 9 bases. Looked up from germline, CDR1 is SGDLS and CDR2 is YYNGEE. The CDR3 has 15 amino acids. Losses at the gene ends were 2 bases for V and 7 bases for J; bases not matched to a gene: 7.

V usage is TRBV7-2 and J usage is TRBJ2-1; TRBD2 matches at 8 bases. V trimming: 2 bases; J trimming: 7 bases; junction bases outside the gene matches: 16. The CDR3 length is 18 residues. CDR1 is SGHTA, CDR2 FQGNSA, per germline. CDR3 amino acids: CASSLSPSGGWVGNEQFF. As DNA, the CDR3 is TGTGCCAGCAGCTTATCCCCCAGCGGGGGATGGGTGGGGAATGAGCAGTTCTTC.

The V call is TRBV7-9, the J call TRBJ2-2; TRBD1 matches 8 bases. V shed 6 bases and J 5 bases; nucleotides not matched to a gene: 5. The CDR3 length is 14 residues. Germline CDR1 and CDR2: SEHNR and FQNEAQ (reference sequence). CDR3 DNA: TGTGCCAGCAGGCCCAGGGGGCAAACCGGGGAGCTGTTTTTT. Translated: CASRPRGQTGELFF.

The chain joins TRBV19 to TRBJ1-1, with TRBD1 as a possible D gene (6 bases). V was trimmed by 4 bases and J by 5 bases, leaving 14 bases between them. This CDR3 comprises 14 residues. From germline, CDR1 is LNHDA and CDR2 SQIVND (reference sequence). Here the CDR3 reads CASSTTGRGTEAFF. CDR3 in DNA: TGTGCCAGTAGTACTACAGGGAGAGGAACTGAAGCTTTCTTT.

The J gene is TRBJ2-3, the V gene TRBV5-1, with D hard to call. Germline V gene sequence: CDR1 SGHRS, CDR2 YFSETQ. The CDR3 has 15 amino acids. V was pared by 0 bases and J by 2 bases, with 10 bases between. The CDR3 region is CASSLARNPTDTQYF. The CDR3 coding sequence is TGCGCCAGCAGCTTGGCGCGCAACCCCACAGATACGCAGTATTTT.